Shown below are 13 T cell receptor beta chains from a single sample sequenced in a study of T cell clusters in autoimmune cytopenias. One tube held mixed TRB-A and TRB-B primer pools for touch-down PCR. TCRdb re-called the multiplex PCR reads; one entry per CDR3 protein, DNA not given. The sample holds several thousand distinct CDR3 sequences. TRB amplification used 250 ng of peripheral blood genomic DNA. The source material was peripheral blood. The origin of the receptors is a human donor with an autoimmune cytopenia or autoimmune hepatitis (not recorded which).

This clonotype registers medium-sized (0.01 to 0.1%) by frequency. The chain employs TRBV12-3 or TRBV12-4 and TRBJ1-5. The CDR3 extends over 16 amino acids. The CDR3 sequence is CASSFGGGESNQPQHF.

According to its frequency, this clonotype is medium-sized. The gene calls are TRBV19 and TRBJ1-4; the D gene TCRdb calls, TRBD1, cannot be checked with no DNA. Germline V CDR1 and CDR2: LNHDA, SQIVND (reference sequence). The CDR3 length is 15 residues. The CDR3 reads CASSPGTGRNEKLFF.

Frequency places this clonotype as medium-sized (0.01 to 0.1%). The V and J genes are TRBV6-1 and TRBJ2-2; with no DNA, the TCRdb D assignment of TRBD1 cannot be verified. Germline loops: CDR1 MNHNS, CDR2 SASEGT. This CDR3 has 14 amino acids. CDR3 in amino acids: CASSGQPNTGELFF.

The rearrangement links TRBV20-1 to TRBJ1-5; TCRdb indicates TRBD1, and absent DNA this call remains unverified. This CDR3 is built from 14 residues. Germline-derived CDR1 and CDR2 are DFQATT and SNEGSKA (reference sequence). The chain's CDR3 is CSALRGTRNQPQHF.

The chain couples TRBV20-1 to TRBJ2-7; TCRdb lists TRBD1, though no DNA is available to test this call. CDR3 length: 14 amino acids. From germline, CDR1 is DFQATT and CDR2 SNEGSKA (reference sequence). The CDR3 protein is CSARRGQGGYEQYF.

The V call is TRBV19, the J call TRBJ1-1. The CDR3 is 14 residues long. Looked up from germline, CDR1 is LNHDA and CDR2 is SQIVND (reference sequence). CDR3 amino acids: CASSMTAWGTEAFF.

In terms of frequency, this clonotype is medium-sized. V gene TRBV6-5 combines with J gene TRBJ2-2. This CDR3 comprises 13 residues. In germline, CDR1 is MNHEY, CDR2 SVGAGI. CDR3 sequence: CASSLARTGELFF.

In terms of frequency, this clonotype is medium-sized. CDR3 region: CASRPIAGGPYEQYF. This chain connects TRBV6-5 to TRBJ2-7; without DNA, the TCRdb call of TRBD2 cannot be checked. Per germline, CDR1 MNHEY and CDR2 SVGAGI. The CDR3 length is 15 residues.

V gene TRBV5-4 combines with J gene TRBJ2-1; checking the TCRdb D call of TRBD1 is not possible without DNA. The CDR3 runs 16 residues. The germline CDR1 and CDR2 sequences are SGHNT and YYREEE (reference sequence). This chain's CDR3 is CASSLGGGFSYNEQFF.

V and J are TRBV5-1 and TRBJ2-1. Germline V gene lookup returns CDR1 SGHRS and CDR2 YFSETQ. The CDR3 is 13 amino acids. This chain's CDR3 is CASSLEITNEQFF.

By frequency, this clonotype is medium-sized (0.01 to 0.1%). CDR3 amino acids: CSVEDRLPSGYTF. This chain connects TRBV29-1 to TRBJ1-2. CDR1 and CDR2 (germline): SQVTM, ANQGSEA. This CDR3 spans 13 amino acids.

This chain uses TRBV6-5 with TRBJ1-6; lacking DNA, the TRBD1 call made by TCRdb goes unchecked. Germline-derived CDR1 and CDR2 are MNHEY and SVGAGI. The CDR3 spans 18 residues. CDR3 sequence: CASSEFGKGSSYNSPLHF.

This chain uses TRBV20-1 with TRBJ2-5; TCRdb designates TRBD1, a call that cannot be tested without DNA. The V gene's germline CDR1 is DFQATT and CDR2 SNEGSKA (reference sequence). This CDR3 has 15 amino acids. CDR3 amino acids: CSARGVRANQETQYF.